The clone carrying this TCR beta chain was observed a single time. The data are from a study of identifying expanded T cells in peripheral blood. Libraries were prepared by immunoSEQ multiplex PCR; TCRdb keeps only in-frame clonotypes and omits some of them. Of about 58,000 clones listed, roughly 87% are singletons. The V end lost 4 bases, the J end lost 7 bases, and 16 bases lay between the germline ends. The CDR3 totals 15 residues. CDR1 is MDHEN, CDR2 SYDVKM, per germline. The rearrangement joins TRBV28 to TRBJ1-4; no reliable D call. This sequence was found in a person aged 18-70 years in good health. Sequenced input: blood. The CDR3 here is CASSSREGRSEKLFF. DNA of the CDR3: TGTGCCAGCAGTTCCCGTGAAGGGAGGAGTGAAAAACTGTTTTTT.